The entry below describes one T cell receptor (beta chain). Its antigen has not been determined. Nothing much larger sits one base from this clone, and base qualities are not available. The sample's time point label, decoded: baseline before oral tofacitinib. Lesional scalp punch biopsies and peripheral blood were collected from alopecia areata patients. PBMCs were isolated by density centrifugation and stained for CD3, CD4 and CD8, and CD4+ and CD8+ T cells were sorted on a FACSAria. The library was prepared using the immunoSEQ multiplex PCR assay. To provide template for TCR sequencing, every sample had RNA extracted and reverse transcribed into cDNA. SuperScript III was used to make first-strand cDNA, primed with a 2:1 mix of oligo-dT and random hexamers. A synthetic immune receptor repertoire was used to gauge amplification bias, and whatever bias remained was removed computationally. Regarding the original processing steps: Raw reads were preprocessed for error removal, and CDR3 was defined according to IMGT conventions as running from the conserved cysteine to phenylalanine. Clonality was calculated as 1 minus Shannon entropy normalized by log2 of the number of productive unique TCRs. Whether each scalp clone was CD4 or CD8 was inferred by checking scalp TCRbeta sequences against the CD4 and CD8 repertoires from sorted blood. TCRdb stores this immuneACCESS table with in-frame sequences only. Part of the clones is absent; in the studies checked, under half of the shortfall reflects unresolved V genes, and no reason is known for the rest. For V, J and clone size, that table is used; D and trimming come from the DNA. In this sample the table shows more than 110,000 clones, roughly three fifths of which occur a single time. The top ten hold under 8% of the sample.

This entry comes from a study of CD8+ T cells in alopecia areata (dated by TCRdb to 2016 to 2019). About the investigation overall: The treated patients took part in an open-label pilot trial in which moderate-to-severe alopecia areata was treated with oral tofacitinib at 5 to 10 mg twice daily. Tofacitinib was administered for 6 to 18 months, and 6 months of follow-up off drug were then conducted to assess delayed response and recurrence. High-throughput TCRbeta sequencing was used to examine T cell clonal expansion in alopecia areata in both the C3H/HeJ mouse model and human patients. In humans, TCRbeta sequencing was performed on scalp tissue and on sorted CD4+ and CD8+ peripheral blood T cells from healthy controls and from patients with patchy or totalis/universalis alopecia areata. Patients on tofacitinib were biopsied at baseline and after 4 and 24 weeks of treatment, and several of the patients also had a later scalp biopsy. Scalp clonality was compared among normal scalp (n=4), patchy alopecia areata scalp (n=8), and alopecia totalis/universalis scalp (n=8). The RNA source kit depended on sample type: the PAXgene miRNA kit for fixed scalp, the miRNeasy kit for PBMCs, and the RNeasy kit for mouse skin. TCRbeta CDR3 regions were amplified by immunoSEQ multiplex PCR with 35 Vbeta forward and 13 Jbeta reverse primers. Results the study describes overall, beyond this receptor: Compared with mice, TCR sequences shared between patients were less clear, possibly partly because of HLA diversity across the patient population. Unlike mouse skin, where gammadelta T cells dominate, normal human skin contains resident alphabeta T cells that get sequenced too, which complicates analysis of the scalp TCR repertoire. Compared with normal scalp, lesional scalp, particularly in alopecia totalis/universalis, had higher clonality and more expanded CD8+ clones, which suggests antigenic drive.

This TCR derives from a human donor with alopecia areata. Material: CD4+ T cells sorted from blood, obtained at week 0.

The DNA sequence follows: TGTGCCAGCTCACTGGCACCGGGCACAGATACGCAGTATTTT. It translates as CASSLAPGTDTQYF. This chain is built from TRBV18 and TRBJ2-3; the D gene is unclear. The V and J ends are trimmed by 4 bases and 1 base, leaving 9 bases between them. The CDR1 and CDR2 encoded by the germline V gene are KGHSH and LQKENI. Reading from cysteine to phenylalanine, the CDR3 counts 14 amino acids. The CDR3 DNA has 42 bases and is translated from base 1.